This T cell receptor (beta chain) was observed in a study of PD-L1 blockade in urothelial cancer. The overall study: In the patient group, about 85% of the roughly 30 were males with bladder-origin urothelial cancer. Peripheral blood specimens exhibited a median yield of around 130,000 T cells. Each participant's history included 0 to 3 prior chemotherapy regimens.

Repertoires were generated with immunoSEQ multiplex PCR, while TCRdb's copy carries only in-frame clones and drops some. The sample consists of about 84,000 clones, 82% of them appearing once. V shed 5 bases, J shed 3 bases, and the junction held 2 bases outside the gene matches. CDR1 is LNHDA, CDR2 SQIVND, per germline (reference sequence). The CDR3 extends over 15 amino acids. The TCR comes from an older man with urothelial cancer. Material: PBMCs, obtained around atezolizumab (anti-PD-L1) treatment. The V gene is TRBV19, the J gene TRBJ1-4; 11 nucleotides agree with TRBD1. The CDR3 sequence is CASSAGQGANEKLFF. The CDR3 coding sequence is TGTGCCAGTAGTGCGGGACAGGGGGCTAATGAAAAACTGTTTTTT.